The 16 T cell receptor beta chains below come from one sample, sequenced in a study of shared clonotypes between healthy human individuals. This table comes from immunoSEQ multiplex PCR, and its TCRdb copy is limited to in-frame clones, with some not included. This table has more than 550,000 clones, over 60% appearing once. Source material: memory CD4+ T cells sorted from blood. The subset here: CD45RA-negative fraction. These receptors all stem from a woman younger than 45 in good health.

The rearrangement joins TRBV4-1 to TRBJ2-7, with 15 bases aligning to TRBD2. Germline assignment: CDR1 MGHRA and CDR2 YSYEKL. The V and J ends lost 4 bases and 3 bases, in that order; junction bases with no gene match: 10. This CDR3 has 18 amino acids. CDR3 sequence: CASSREGLAGGNIYEQYF. The CDR3 region has the DNA TGCGCCAGCAGCCGAGAGGGACTAGCGGGAGGTAATATCTACGAGCAGTACTTC.

V gene TRBV9 combines with J gene TRBJ1-1, with a weak D call TRBD1 (6 bases). V was clipped by 7 bases and J by 1 base, with 17 bases between them. This CDR3 is built from 15 residues. Germline CDR1 SGDLS, CDR2 YYNGEE. The CDR3 region is CASRPQGSQNTEAFF. Written as DNA, the CDR3 is TGTGCCAGCCGACCTCAGGGGAGCCAGAACACTGAAGCTTTCTTT.

The gene calls are TRBV18 and TRBJ1-2, with a tentative D call TRBD1 (6 bases). The germline CDR1 and CDR2 sequences are KGHSH and LQKENI. V was cut by 0 bases and J by 6 bases, with 11 bases left in between. The CDR3 covers 14 residues. The DNA of the CDR3 is TGTGCCAGCTCACCACCCGCAGGGGATAATGGCTACACCTTC. It yields the protein CASSPPAGDNGYTF.

The rearrangement joins TRBV7-9 to TRBJ2-5; 7 nucleotides align to TRBD2. The germline V gene has CDR1 SEHNR and CDR2 FQNEAQ (reference sequence). The CDR3 sequence is 12 residues long. V lost 1 base and J lost 13; bases outside the gene matches: 6. The CDR3 DNA is TGTGCCAGCAGCTTAGGGGACTACTCCCGGTACTTC. Protein product: CASSLGDYSRYF. Variable domain in full (rest from reference TRBV7-9 and TRBJ2-5): DTGVSQNPRHKITKRGQNVTFRCDPISEHNRLYWYRQTLGQGPEFLTYFQNEAQLEKSRLLSDRFSAERPKGSFSTLEIQRTEQGDSAMYLCASSLGDYSRYFGPGTRLLVL.

As DNA, the CDR3 is TGTGCCAGCAGCTTGGTAGGGACCCCGCACGGAGAGACCCAGTACTTC. It is translated as CASSLVGTPHGETQYF. V and J are TRBV5-6 and TRBJ2-5, with D perhaps matching TRBD1 or TRBD2 (5 bases each). The CDR3 totals 16 residues. Germline CDR1 reads SGHDT; CDR2 reads YYEEEE. V shed 0 bases and J shed 4 bases, with 16 bases lying between them.

V and J are TRBV5-6 and TRBJ2-4; D is uncertain. Trimming removed 2 bases at V and 0 bases at J, with 12 bases between. The CDR3 runs 16 residues. Germline V gene sequence: CDR1 SGHDT, CDR2 YYEEEE. The CDR3 DNA follows: TGTGCCAGCAGCTTATATCAGAGACTAGCCAAAAACATTCAGTACTTC. Translation gives CASSLYQRLAKNIQYF.

The V and J genes are TRBV5-1 and TRBJ1-3, with no clear D. The CDR3 is 15 amino acids. V was pared by 0 bases and J by 0 bases, with 7 bases between. Looked up from germline, CDR1 is SGHRS and CDR2 is YFSETQ. Written as DNA, the CDR3 is TGCGCCAGCAGCTTGGACCTCCACTCTGGAAACACCATATATTTT. Translating gives CASSLDLHSGNTIYF.

The chain employs TRBV6-1 and TRBJ2-7; 11 bases agree with TRBD2. The CDR3 is 15 residues long. The junction had 4 bases not matched to a gene; V was cut back by 6 bases and J by 0 bases. Germline CDR1 MNHNS, CDR2 SASEGT. CDR3 DNA sequence: TGTGCCAGCAGGGCTAGCGGGAGGCACTCCTACGAGCAGTACTTC. Its protein product is CASRASGRHSYEQYF.

V is TRBV6-1 and J is TRBJ1-6; D remains ambiguous. V shed 3 bases and J shed 8 bases, with 11 bases lying between them. CDR1 MNHNS and CDR2 SASEGT come from the germline V gene. There are 14 residues in the CDR3. The CDR3 spells CASSDRQWDSPLHF. DNA for the CDR3: TGTGCCAGCAGTGACCGCCAGTGGGATTCACCCCTCCACTTT.

In its sample, this clone was seen many times. This sequence joins TRBV11-2 and TRBJ2-3; D call uncertain. Per germline, CDR1 SGHAT and CDR2 FQNNGV. Trimming removed 4 bases at V and 2 bases at J, with 13 bases between. This CDR3 is 15 amino acids long. CDR3 protein: CASSSDRPFTDTQYF. DNA for the CDR3: TGTGCCAGCAGCTCCGACCGTCCTTTCACAGATACGCAGTATTTT. The whole variable domain, remainder taken from reference TRBV11-2 and TRBJ2-3, is EAGVAQSPRYKIIEKRQSVAFWCNPISGHATLYWYQQILGQGPKLLIQFQNNGVVDDSQLPKDRFSAERLKGVDSTLKIQPAKLEDSAVYLCASSSDRPFTDTQYFGPGTRLTVL.

This chain uses TRBV4-1 with TRBJ2-1; 7 bases align to TRBD2. The CDR3 has 16 amino acids. The germline CDR1 and CDR2 sequences are MGHRA and YSYEKL. Unmatched junction bases numbered 9, after V lost 4 bases and J lost 3 bases. The CDR3 region is CASSRFGGLNYNEQFF. The CDR3 nucleotides read TGCGCCAGCAGCCGATTCGGGGGACTAAACTACAATGAGCAGTTCTTC.

This chain joins TRBV18 and TRBJ2-5; D is possibly TRBD2 (7 bases). The CDR3 extends over 17 amino acids. Trimming took 3 bases from V and 1 from J, leaving 18 bases between them. CDR1 and CDR2 from the germline V gene are KGHSH and LQKENI. The CDR3 region is CASSPRRGGGTQETQYF. Here the CDR3 DNA reads TGTGCCAGCTCACCCCGCAGGGGCGGGGGAACCCAAGAGACCCAGTACTTC.

V usage is TRBV28 and J usage is TRBJ1-2, with 8 bases that match TRBD1. Germline loops: CDR1 MDHEN, CDR2 SYDVKM. With V trimmed by 3 bases and J by 4 bases, 4 bases remained unmatched. The CDR3 extends over 14 amino acids. The chain's CDR3 is CASSFPGGVYGYTF. The DNA of the CDR3 is TGTGCCAGCAGTTTTCCAGGGGGCGTCTATGGCTACACCTTC.

The gene calls are TRBV5-1 and TRBJ1-6; TRBD1 is a possible D gene (6 bases). Trimming removed 3 bases at V and 10 bases at J, with 17 bases between. The germline V gene has CDR1 SGHRS and CDR2 YFSETQ. CDR3 length: 15 residues. This CDR3 is CASSSSSGADSPLHF. The CDR3 DNA reads as TGCGCCAGCAGCTCCTCGTCGGGGGCTGACTCACCCCTCCACTTT.

The chain employs TRBV11-1 and TRBJ1-2; TRBD1 matches 9 bases. This CDR3 has 15 residues. V was clipped by 5 bases and J by 4 bases; unmatched bases: 8. Per germline, CDR1 SGHAT and CDR2 FQDESV (reference sequence). CDR3 DNA: TGTGCCAGCAGCCAAGATAGGACAGGGGCCTATGGCTACACCTTC. Its protein product is CASSQDRTGAYGYTF.

J is TRBJ1-5 and V is TRBV6-5; D unresolved. With 6 bases removed from V and 0 bases from J, the gap between germline ends came to 12 bases. The length of the CDR3 is 15 residues. Germline V lookup: CDR1 MNHEY, CDR2 SVGAGI. For the CDR3, the DNA is TGTGCCAGCAGACGTACGGTAAATAGCAATCAGCCCCAGCATTTT. Translated: CASRRTVNSNQPQHF.